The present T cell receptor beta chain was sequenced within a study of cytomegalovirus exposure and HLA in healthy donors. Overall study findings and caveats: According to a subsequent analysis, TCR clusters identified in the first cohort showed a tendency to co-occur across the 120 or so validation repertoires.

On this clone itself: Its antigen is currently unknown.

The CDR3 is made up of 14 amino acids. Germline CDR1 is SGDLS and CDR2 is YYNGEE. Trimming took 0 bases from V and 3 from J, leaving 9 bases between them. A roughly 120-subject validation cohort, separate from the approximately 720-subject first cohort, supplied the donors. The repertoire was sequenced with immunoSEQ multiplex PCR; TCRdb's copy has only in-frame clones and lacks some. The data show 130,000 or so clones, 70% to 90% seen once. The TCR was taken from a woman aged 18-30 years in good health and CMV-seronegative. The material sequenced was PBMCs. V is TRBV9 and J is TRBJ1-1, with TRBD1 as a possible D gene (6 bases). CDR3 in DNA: TGTGCCAGCAGCGTAGGACAGGACTACACTGAAGCTTTCTTT. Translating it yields CASSVGQDYTEAFF.